One and the same sample provided the 29 T cell receptor beta chains below, sequenced in a study of blood T cell repertoires in COVID-19. The method was immunoSEQ multiplex PCR; TCRdb's version includes in-frame clones alone and lacks a portion of them. The sample has approximately 250,000 clones, 75% to 90% seen once. Sequenced: peripheral blood. These receptor sequences come from a woman aged 70-85 years with COVID-19, enrolled during active disease.

The rearrangement joins TRBV4-2 to TRBJ2-3; maybe TRBD2 (6 bases). The CDR3 has 14 amino acids. V lost 1 base and J lost 8, with 13 bases in between. Germline V gene lookup returns CDR1 LGHNA and CDR2 YNFKEQ. CDR3 DNA sequence: TGTGCCAGCAGCCAAGTAGGTAGCGGTACTACGCAGTATTTT. This encodes CASSQVGSGTTQYF.

This sequence joins TRBV10-1 and TRBJ2-7; a weak D match, TRBD1 (6 bases). This CDR3 spans 13 amino acids. The V gene lost 0 bases and the J gene lost 5 bases, with 8 bases spanning the gap. The germline CDR1 and CDR2 sequences are WNHNN and SYGVQD (reference sequence). CDR3 loop: CASSESYRDEQYF. In DNA form, the CDR3 reads TGCGCCAGCAGTGAGTCGTACAGGGACGAGCAGTACTTC.

This clone occurred once. The rearrangement links TRBV27 to TRBJ2-2; the match to TRBD1 covers 9 bases. CDR3 length equals 16 residues. Germline V gene data show CDR1 as MNHEY and CDR2 as SMNVEV (reference sequence). The ends lost 5 bases at V and 5 bases at J; junction bases unmatched: 9. The CDR3 reads CASSRPQGARTGELFF. CDR3 bases: TGTGCCAGCAGTCGCCCACAGGGGGCAAGGACCGGGGAGCTGTTTTTT.

The chain combines TRBV24-1 with TRBJ2-1; TRBD2 matches at 10 bases. This CDR3 region has 16 residues. J lost 8 bases, V lost 3 bases, and 9 bases had no gene match. Germline V gene data show CDR1 as KGHDR and CDR2 as SFDVKD. DNA of the CDR3: TGTGCCACCAGTGATCCACGACTAGCGGGTCCCGATGAGCAGTTCTTC. Translating gives CATSDPRLAGPDEQFF.

The CDR3 region is CASSVEGGTAGNTIYF. The DNA of the CDR3 is TGTGCCAGCAGCGTAGAAGGGGGCACCGCTGGAAACACCATATATTTT. This chain uses TRBV9 with TRBJ1-3, with 7 bases matching TRBD1. Germline assignment: CDR1 SGDLS and CDR2 YYNGEE. The V segment lost 0 bases and the J segment 2 bases; nucleotides outside the gene matches: 5. The CDR3 runs 16 residues.

The chain joins TRBV18 to TRBJ1-1; TRBD1 matches 7 bases. V gave up 5 bases and J gave up 5 bases; unmatched junction bases: 14. CDR1 and CDR2 (germline): KGHSH, LQKENI. The CDR3 spans 16 residues. CDR3: CASSDSGTVGRTEAFF. The CDR3 bases are TGTGCCAGCTCAGACTCAGGGACAGTGGGGCGGACTGAAGCTTTCTTT.

The chain is built from TRBV19 and TRBJ1-3; D is possibly TRBD1 (5 bases). The V gene's germline CDR1 is LNHDA and CDR2 SQIVND (reference sequence). Trimming took off 3 bases at V and 1 base at J, with 13 bases between the two ends. The CDR3 totals 16 residues. The CDR3 DNA sequence: TGTGCCAGTAGTATCTCGCATAGGACATCTGGAAACACCATATATTTT. Encoded protein: CASSISHRTSGNTIYF.

V usage is TRBV3-1 (or the pseudogene TRBV3-2) and J usage is TRBJ1-6, with D possibly TRBD1 on 5 matching bases. This CDR3 is built from 15 residues. Germline V lookup: CDR1 LGHDT, CDR2 YNNKEL (reference sequence). V lost 2 bases to trimming and J lost 6 bases, with 11 bases between them. CDR3 coding DNA: TGTGCCAGCAGCCAAATGGGGCAATCTAATTCACCCCTCCACTTT. Its translation: CASSQMGQSNSPLHF.

The chain is built from TRBV7-8 and TRBJ1-2; tentatively, D is TRBD1 (6 bases). V was shortened by 4 bases and J by 3 bases, with 9 bases between the two germline ends. Germline CDR1 is SGHVS and CDR2 is FQNEAQ. This CDR3 comprises 13 residues. The CDR3 DNA reads TGTGCCAGCAGCTCACAGGGCCACTATGGCTACACCTTC. This translates into CASSSQGHYGYTF.

The J gene is TRBJ1-1, the V gene TRBV29-1, with 9 bases aligning to TRBD1. Germline V gene sequence: CDR1 SQVTM, CDR2 ANQGSEA. The V segment lost 6 bases and the J segment 5 bases; nucleotides outside the gene matches: 10. The CDR3 covers 14 residues. CDR3 in DNA: TGCAGCGTCCACGTACAGGGGGCGAAGACTGAAGCTTTCTTT. This translates into CSVHVQGAKTEAFF.

CDR3 region: CASSARTVTGELFF. Written as DNA, the CDR3 is TGTGCCAGCAGCGCACGGACAGTGACCGGGGAGCTGTTTTTT. The chain has TRBV9 and TRBJ2-2; D possibly corresponds to TRBD1 (6 bases). V gave up 3 bases and J gave up 5 bases, with 11 bases separating them. The CDR3 totals 14 residues. CDR1 and CDR2 from the germline V gene are SGDLS and YYNGEE.

The rearrangement uses TRBV10-3 and TRBJ1-5; 9 positions agree with TRBD1. This CDR3 is 15 amino acids long. With 4 bases clipped from V and 5 bases from J, the junction kept 6 bases outside the gene matches. From germline, CDR1 is ENHRY and CDR2 SYGVKD. DNA of the CDR3: TGTGCCATCAGTGTCGACAGGGGGAGCCATCAGCCCCAGCATTTT. The encoded protein is CAISVDRGSHQPQHF.

This chain joins TRBV15 and TRBJ1-1; tentative D call: TRBD1 (6 bases). The CDR3 is made up of 16 amino acids. Germline values: CDR1 LNHNV, CDR2 YYDKDF (reference sequence). The V and J ends lost 5 bases and 5 bases respectively, with 21 bases between them. The CDR3: CATSPDPGTYYTEAFF. CDR3 nucleotides: TGTGCCACCAGCCCAGATCCCGGGACATATTATACTGAAGCTTTCTTT.

This chain joins TRBV5-1 and TRBJ1-3; 7 nucleotides match TRBD1. Trimming at V came to 2 bases and at J to 0 bases, leaving 5 bases not matched to a gene. This CDR3 region has 16 residues. Germline values: CDR1 SGHRS, CDR2 YFSETQ. Here the CDR3 DNA reads TGCGCCAGCAGCTTTTCAGGGGGGAACTCTGGAAACACCATATATTTT. Protein product: CASSFSGGNSGNTIYF.

The chain has TRBV24-1 and TRBJ2-1, with TRBD2 matching over 7 bases. This CDR3 region has 17 residues. Trimming took 5 bases from V and 6 from J; bases not matched to a gene: 15. Germline loops: CDR1 KGHDR, CDR2 SFDVKD. The DNA of the CDR3 is TGTGCCACCAGTGGGTGGGGGGGTATCGGCACCGGCAATGAGCAGTTCTTC. Its translation: CATSGWGGIGTGNEQFF.

The gene calls are TRBV6-6 and TRBJ1-1; TRBD1 aligns across 8 bases. The CDR3 consists of 13 residues. Germline V gene lookup returns CDR1 MNHNY and CDR2 SVGAGI (reference sequence). After removal of 5 bases from V and 4 bases from J, the junction contained 3 bases not matched to a gene. The CDR3 region is CASSIQGATEAFF. CDR3 bases: TGTGCCAGCAGTATTCAGGGGGCCACTGAAGCTTTCTTT.

The CDR3: CASSLGGGINEKLFF. The CDR3 DNA follows: TGTGCCAGCAGCTTAGGGGGGGGCATTAATGAAAAACTGTTTTTT. The rearrangement links TRBV7-2 to TRBJ1-4; tentatively, D is TRBD1 (6 bases). CDR3 length equals 15 residues. V was clipped by 1 base and J by 4 bases, with 10 bases between them. CDR1 SGHTA and CDR2 FQGNSA come from the germline V gene. Together with reference TRBV7-2 and TRBJ1-4, the CDR3 gives the full variable domain: GAGVSQSPSNKVTEKGKDVELRCDPISGHTALYWYRQSLGQGLEFLIYFQGNSAPDKSGLPSDRFSAERTGGSVSTLTIQRTQQEDSAVYLCASSLGGGINEKLFFGSGTQLSVL.

The CDR3 DNA sequence: TGTGCCAACGTATCCGGGGGGCGAGGGGAGCAGTACTTC. It specifies CANVSGGRGEQYF. This chain connects TRBV21-1 to TRBJ2-7; the table gives TRBD2 as D, unverified against the DNA. TRBV21-1 represents a pseudogene. The CDR3 covers 13 residues.

CDR3 sequence reads: CASSKTGPGNTIYF. Written as DNA, the CDR3 is TGTGCCAGCAGCAAGACAGGGCCTGGAAACACCATATATTTT. This chain joins TRBV21-1 and TRBJ1-3; TRBD1 reflects the table's D call only, with no check against the DNA. TRBV21-1 is a documented pseudogene. This CDR3 spans 14 amino acids.

J is TRBJ2-3 and V is TRBV9; the D is unclear. The V gene's germline CDR1 is SGDLS and CDR2 YYNGEE. This CDR3 comprises 13 residues. Trimming took 2 bases from V and 5 from J, leaving 9 bases between them. This CDR3 reads CASSVSSVDTQYF. The DNA of the CDR3 is TGTGCCAGCAGCGTCTCCAGCGTAGATACGCAGTATTTT.

V and J are TRBV24-1 and TRBJ1-1, with 7 bases matching TRBD1. This CDR3 is built from 20 residues. Trimming took 4 bases from V and 0 from J; bases not matched to a gene: 19. The V gene's germline CDR1 is KGHDR and CDR2 SFDVKD. CDR3 DNA: TGTGCCACCAGTGACCCGGTAGGGGGCGTACAGGGACTGATGAACACTGAAGCTTTCTTT. Translated: CATSDPVGGVQGLMNTEAFF.

V gene TRBV18 combines with J gene TRBJ1-1; 10 positions agree with TRBD1. J gave up 5 bases and V 5 bases, and 8 bases lay outside the gene matches. CDR3 length: 15 amino acids. Germline V lookup: CDR1 KGHSH, CDR2 LQKENI. The CDR3 spells CASSAGTGVQTEAFF. In DNA form, the CDR3 reads TGTGCCAGCTCAGCCGGGACAGGGGTCCAAACTGAAGCTTTCTTT.

The chain combines TRBV27 with TRBJ2-6; D is perhaps TRBD1 (6 bases). The CDR3 covers 16 residues. V lost 5 bases, J lost 1 base, and 12 bases lay in between. Germline V gives CDR1 MNHEY, CDR2 SMNVEV (reference sequence). The CDR3 loop is CASSDVQGSGANVLTF. CDR3 bases: TGTGCCAGCAGTGATGTACAGGGTTCTGGGGCCAACGTCCTGACTTTC.

The genes are TRBV4-3 and TRBJ1-2; the D gene is possibly TRBD1 (6 bases). There are 14 residues in the CDR3. V lost 0 bases, J lost 6 bases, and 11 bases lay in between. In germline, CDR1 is LGHNA, CDR2 YSLEER. The CDR3 sequence: CASSQDRGSDGYTF. CDR3 sequence (DNA): TGCGCCAGCAGCCAAGACAGGGGTAGTGATGGCTACACCTTC.

This chain connects TRBV29-1 to TRBJ1-1; D is perhaps TRBD1 (6 bases). In germline, CDR1 is SQVTM, CDR2 ANQGSEA. The V and J ends lost 4 bases and 7 bases respectively, with 13 bases between them. This CDR3 has 12 residues. CDR3 amino acids: CSVARDIREAFF. In DNA, the CDR3 is TGCAGCGTTGCCCGGGACATCCGTGAAGCTTTCTTT. The whole variable domain, filled in from reference TRBV29-1 and TRBJ1-1, reads SAVISQKPSRDICQRGTSLTIQCQVDSQVTMMFWYRQQPGQSLTLIATANQGSEATYESGFVIDKFPISRPNLTFSTLTVSNMSPEDSSIYLCSVARDIREAFFGQGTRLTVV.

This chain connects TRBV7-9 to TRBJ1-5, with D uncertain. V was shortened by 0 bases and J by 5 bases, with 8 bases between the two germline ends. The V gene's germline CDR1 is SEHNR and CDR2 FQNEAQ (reference sequence). The CDR3 length is 14 residues. The CDR3 coding sequence is TGTGCCAGCAGCTTAGCCCTAGGAGATCAGCCCCAGCATTTT. Encoded protein: CASSLALGDQPQHF.

The chain's CDR3 is CASRGQGVYHGYTF. The CDR3, as DNA: TGTGCCAGCAGAGGACAGGGTGTTTATCATGGCTACACCTTC. The rearrangement joins TRBV2 to TRBJ1-2, with 8 bases aligning to TRBD1. The CDR3 totals 14 residues. The junction had 9 bases not matched to a gene; V was cut back by 6 bases and J by 6 bases. Germline CDR1 and CDR2: SNHLY and FYNNEI.

This chain uses TRBV5-1 with TRBJ2-7, with 7 positions matching TRBD1. Trimming took 4 bases from V and 0 from J; bases not matched to a gene: 4. Germline V CDR1 and CDR2: SGHRS, YFSETQ. This CDR3 is built from 14 residues. In DNA form, the CDR3 reads TGCGCCAGCAGCCCGACAGGGAGCTCCTACGAGCAGTACTTC. It yields the protein CASSPTGSSYEQYF. Full variable domain (remainder filled in from reference TRBV5-1 and TRBJ2-7): KAGVTQTPRYLIKTRGQQVTLSCSPISGHRSVSWYQQTPGQGLQFLFEYFSETQRNKGNFPGRFSGRQFSNSRSEMNVSTLELGDSALYLCASSPTGSSYEQYFGPGTRLTVT.

This chain joins TRBV9 and TRBJ2-3, with TRBD2 matching over 11 bases. Germline assignment: CDR1 SGDLS and CDR2 YYNGEE. The CDR3 totals 15 residues. Trimming at V came to 4 bases and at J to 5 bases, leaving 6 bases not matched to a gene. The CDR3 DNA reads TGTGCCAGCAGCTCTAGCGGGGGGACAATAGATACGCAGTATTTT. Its translation: CASSSSGGTIDTQYF.